This T cell receptor beta chain appears in the sequencing data of a study of tumor and adjacent non-tumor tissue in lung cancer (dated by TCRdb to the late 2010s). For the study in its entirety: The cohort included about a dozen adenocarcinoma, a couple of squamous cell carcinoma and 1 small cell lung cancer patients. The roughly 15 enrolled patients, of whom 10 were men and 5 were women, were aged 31 to 76 years and were diagnosed with TNM stage I to III disease. Sequencing generated a total of some 130 million productive TCRbeta reads, averaging roughly 3.9 million reads per sample. The study compared bulk TCRbeta repertoires from lung tumor tissue and matched distant non-tumor lung tissue of approximately 14 lung cancer patients. TCRbeta CDR3 sequencing was performed on 25 to 35 paired specimens, with one tumor sample and one normal lung sample collected per patient. Summary of the overall study and its limitations: Significantly higher TCR diversity was found in younger patients, and higher tumor TCR diversity was associated with shorter overall and disease-free survival. Neither the sequencing platform nor unique molecular identifiers are mentioned in the methods. Because peripheral blood was not sequenced, blood TCRbeta repertoires in the lung cancer patients of the study were not examined. Significantly higher TCR diversity (inverse Simpson) was observed in tumor tissue than in normal lung tissue (around 460 vs 160, P = 0.0075, Mann-Whitney U test). Only about 14 patients were in the cohort, and the authors stated that larger samples and more detailed clinical data are needed. A significantly larger cumulative share of the repertoire was made up by the top 100 clones in normal lung than in tumor tissue.

RNA was extracted from bulk unsorted tissue and checked for quality with a NanoDrop ND-1000 and an Agilent 2100. For the normal lung samples, distant non-tumor tissue was collected more than 3 cm away from the tumor edge. The donors were newly diagnosed lung cancer patients admitted for thoracic surgery in China from August to November 2014 who had not received prior chemotherapy. Patients who had received previous radiotherapy or chemotherapy, or who had another concurrent cancer, were excluded from the study. Surgical tissue pieces of about 1-2.3 cm3 were preserved in RNAlater solution and stored at -80 °C until use. CDR1 and CDR2 were assigned from the germline V gene as SGHDN and FVKESK. The CDR3 runs 13 amino acids, cysteine and phenylalanine included. The CDR3 DNA has 39 bases and is translated from base 1. As to this clonotype: Its antigen is unknown. One end of the junction does not line up with germline, which may come from a read error.

The library was obtained by multiplex PCR. The sample was run on an Illumina HiSeq 2500. TCRbeta libraries were constructed through three rounds of nested PCR with primers (Table S4) according to protocols adapted from ARM-PCR. Before sequencing, PCR products in the 200-500 bp range were cut out of the gel and cleaned up using the QIAquick gel extraction kit. Per the authors' processing: Trimmomatic was used to clean the reads, FLASH merged the cleaned reads into complete CDR3 sequences, and MiTCR assigned the sequences to V(D)J germline segments. VDJtools was used to compute clonal diversity as the inverse Simpson's index. A read counted as productive if the sequence was in-frame and lacked a premature stop codon. Using fastp at Q25 and MiXCR, TCRdb reprocessed the public reads and kept productive beta chains. CDR3 protein sequences are deduplicated, and each keeps its most common genes and DNA. The V and J calls, along with clone size, are taken from TCRdb and not from the paper's own processing. Counted in this sample were roughly 49,000 distinct CDR3 sequences; just under 75% of them appeared once. Roughly 25% of the sample is taken by the ten largest.

Material for sequencing was distant non-tumor lung tissue. The chain is made from TRBV14 and TRBJ1-2; perhaps TRBD1 is the D gene, with 5 bases matching. The source is a woman aged 60-70 years with non-small cell lung cancer. The CDR3 region: CARSHTRDGASIF. The DNA sequence is as follows: TGTGCCAGGAGCCACACCCGGGACGGGGCTAGCATCTTC.